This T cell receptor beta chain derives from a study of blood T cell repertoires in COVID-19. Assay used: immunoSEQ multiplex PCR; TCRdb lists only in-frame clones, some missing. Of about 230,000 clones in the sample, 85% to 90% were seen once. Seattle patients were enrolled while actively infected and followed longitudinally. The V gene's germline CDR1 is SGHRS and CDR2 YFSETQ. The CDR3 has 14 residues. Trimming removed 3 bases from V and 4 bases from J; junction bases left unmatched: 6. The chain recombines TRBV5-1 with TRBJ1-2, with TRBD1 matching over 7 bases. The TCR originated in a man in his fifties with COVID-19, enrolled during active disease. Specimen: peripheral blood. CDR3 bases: TGCGCCAGCAGCTCATGGACAGGACTCTATGGCTACACCTTC. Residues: CASSSWTGLYGYTF.